The entry below describes one T cell receptor (beta chain). What it recognizes is unknown. These data are taken from a study of T-cell memory formation after mild COVID-19. Regarding the study as a whole: Day 15 to 85 contractors were CD4/CD8 balanced; later expanders leaned CD4+.

TCRdb recomputed calls from the 5' RACE reads with MiXCR, one row per CDR3 protein. The data contain a few hundred thousand distinct CDR3 sequences, roughly 15% of them singletons. The CDR3 spans 12 residues. The germline V gene has CDR1 ENHRY and CDR2 SYGVKD. V lost 10 bases, J lost 3 bases, and 12 bases lay in between. Material: PBMCs or a T cell subset sorted from them (not recorded which). The chain is built from TRBV10-3 and TRBJ2-5; D remains ambiguous. The TCR was taken from a man between 18 and 29 years old who had mild COVID-19 (a few samples of this study predate the infection). Cell type and time point are not known. The CDR3 nucleotides read TGTGCCACCTCGGAAGGCGAAGAGACCCAGTACTTC. Its translation is CATSEGEETQYF.